These T cell receptor beta chains were read from a single sample in a study of blood T cell repertoires in COVID-19. TCRdb keeps only in-frame clones here, not all; method: immunoSEQ multiplex PCR. The repertoire has 110,000 or so clones, about 83% of them found once; the top ten carry about 6.8%. The sample taken for sequencing was peripheral blood. The receptors stem from a man between 65 and 80 years old with acute or convalescent COVID-19. The CDR3 runs from the conserved cysteine through the conserved F or W. A D gene is named only where the DNA matches it firmly. For some rows the clone size is stated as once, few or many, or as a class when expanded; others skip it.

j_call: TRBJ2-2
clone_size: .
d_call: .
v_call: TRBV3-1/TRBV3-2
cdr3_aa: CASSPRNLNTGELFF
cdr3_nt: TGTGCCAGCAGCCCTAGAAATTTAAACACCGGGGAGCTGTTTTTT

j_call: TRBJ1-3
clone_size: few
d_call: .
v_call: TRBV6-5
cdr3_aa: CASRIGGNSGNTIYF
cdr3_nt: TGTGCCAGCAGAATCGGGGGTAACTCTGGAAACACCATATATTTT

j_call: TRBJ1-1
clone_size: .
d_call: TRBD1
v_call: TRBV5-5
cdr3_aa: CASSLQGSPEAFF
cdr3_nt: TGTGCCAGCAGCTTACAGGGGTCCCCTGAAGCTTTCTTT

j_call: TRBJ1-6
clone_size: few
d_call: .
v_call: TRBV5-1
cdr3_aa: CASSLQNFNSPLHF
cdr3_nt: TGCGCCAGCAGCTTGCAAAATTTTAATTCACCCCTCCACTTT

j_call: TRBJ2-3
clone_size: .
d_call: TRBD2
v_call: TRBV11-2
cdr3_aa: CASSGVVAGRDTQYF
cdr3_nt: TGTGCCAGCAGCGGGGTGGTAGCGGGAAGGGATACGCAGTATTTT

j_call: TRBJ2-2
clone_size: .
d_call: TRBD1
v_call: TRBV11-2
cdr3_aa: CASSDETGAPTNTGELFF
cdr3_nt: TGTGCCAGCAGCGACGAGACAGGGGCACCGACGAACACCGGGGAGCTGTTTTTT

j_call: TRBJ2-2
clone_size: once
d_call: .
v_call: TRBV6-5
cdr3_aa: CASSYVEGDTGELFF
cdr3_nt: TGTGCCAGCAGTTATGTAGAGGGAGACACCGGGGAGCTGTTTTTT

j_call: TRBJ2-7
clone_size: .
d_call: TRBD1
v_call: TRBV5-4
cdr3_aa: CASSQPGQRYEQYF
cdr3_nt: TGTGCCAGCAGCCAACCGGGACAGAGATACGAGCAGTACTTC

j_call: TRBJ2-7
clone_size: .
d_call: .
v_call: TRBV12-3/TRBV12-4
cdr3_aa: CASREEESYEQYF
cdr3_nt: TGTGCCAGCAGGGAGGAGGAGTCCTACGAGCAGTACTTC

j_call: TRBJ1-1
clone_size: .
d_call: TRBD1
v_call: TRBV5-1
cdr3_aa: CASSSTGTTEAFF
cdr3_nt: TGCGCCAGCAGCTCGACAGGGACCACTGAAGCTTTCTTT

j_call: TRBJ1-4
clone_size: .
d_call: TRBD1
v_call: TRBV5-6
cdr3_aa: CASSLEGARLFF
cdr3_nt: TGTGCCAGCAGCTTGGAGGGGGCAAGACTGTTTTTT

j_call: TRBJ2-1
clone_size: .
d_call: .
v_call: TRBV2
cdr3_aa: CASRTGGHFVNEQFF
cdr3_nt: TGTGCCAGCAGGACCGGGGGGCATTTCGTGAATGAGCAGTTCTTC

j_call: TRBJ2-1
clone_size: once
d_call: TRBD2
v_call: TRBV6-5
cdr3_aa: CASSSRTSGRWEQFF
cdr3_nt: TGTGCCAGCAGTTCCCGGACTAGCGGGAGATGGGAGCAGTTCTTC

j_call: TRBJ2-1
clone_size: .
d_call: .
v_call: TRBV18
cdr3_aa: CASSPEVFQFF
cdr3_nt: TGTGCCAGCTCACCCGAGGTTTTCCAGTTCTTC

j_call: TRBJ1-1
clone_size: few
d_call: TRBD1
v_call: TRBV7-9
cdr3_aa: CASSGQGAYTEAFF
cdr3_nt: TGTGCCAGCAGCGGACAGGGGGCCTACACTGAAGCTTTCTTT

j_call: TRBJ2-3
clone_size: .
d_call: .
v_call: TRBV9
cdr3_aa: CASSVADRAGTDTQYF
cdr3_nt: TGTGCCAGCAGCGTAGCTGACCGGGCAGGGACAGATACGCAGTATTTT

j_call: TRBJ1-1
clone_size: few
d_call: .
v_call: TRBV19
cdr3_aa: CASSIGQISTKAFF
cdr3_nt: TGTGCCAGTAGTATAGGACAGATCTCAACGAAAGCTTTCTTT

j_call: TRBJ2-1
clone_size: .
d_call: TRBD2
v_call: TRBV5-1
cdr3_aa: CASSLSGLAAGNNEQFF
cdr3_nt: TGCGCCAGCAGCTTATCGGGACTAGCGGCCGGGAACAATGAGCAGTTCTTC

j_call: TRBJ1-2
clone_size: .
d_call: TRBD1
v_call: TRBV6-5
cdr3_aa: CASSSNRGAYGYTF
cdr3_nt: TGTGCCAGCAGTTCGAACAGGGGCGCCTATGGCTACACCTTC

j_call: TRBJ1-2
clone_size: .
d_call: .
v_call: TRBV28
cdr3_aa: CASSLQGSNYGYTF
cdr3_nt: TGTGCCAGCAGTCTACAGGGATCTAACTATGGCTACACCTTC

j_call: TRBJ2-3
clone_size: .
d_call: .
v_call: TRBV7-9
cdr3_aa: CASSPRGSTDTQYF
cdr3_nt: TGTGCCAGCAGCCCCCGAGGTTCAACAGATACGCAGTATTTT

j_call: TRBJ2-5
clone_size: .
d_call: TRBD1
v_call: TRBV18
cdr3_aa: CASSPTTGLGETQYF
cdr3_nt: TGTGCCAGCTCACCCACGACAGGGCTGGGGGAGACCCAGTACTTC

j_call: TRBJ2-1
clone_size: .
d_call: TRBD2
v_call: TRBV2
cdr3_aa: CASSPAGLAIFEQFF
cdr3_nt: TGTGCCAGCAGCCCTGCGGGACTAGCGATTTTTGAGCAGTTCTTC

j_call: TRBJ2-2
clone_size: .
d_call: TRBD2
v_call: TRBV9
cdr3_aa: CASAEGGRLNTGELFF
cdr3_nt: TGTGCCAGCGCCGAAGGCGGGAGGCTGAACACCGGGGAGCTGTTTTTT

j_call: TRBJ2-1
clone_size: .
d_call: TRBD2
v_call: TRBV5-8
cdr3_aa: CASSLRLAWGGEQFF
cdr3_nt: TGTGCCAGCAGCTTGCGGTTGGCCTGGGGGGGTGAGCAGTTCTTC

j_call: TRBJ2-3
clone_size: .
d_call: .
v_call: TRBV28
cdr3_aa: CASSPGGAGTDTQYF
cdr3_nt: TGTGCCAGCAGCCCTGGGGGGGCCGGCACAGATACGCAGTATTTT

j_call: TRBJ2-7
clone_size: .
d_call: TRBD1
v_call: TRBV6-5
cdr3_aa: CASHERDRSYEQYF
cdr3_nt: TGTGCCAGCCACGAAAGGGACAGATCCTACGAGCAGTACTTC

j_call: TRBJ2-5
clone_size: .
d_call: .
v_call: TRBV2
cdr3_aa: CASSEPNQETQYF
cdr3_nt: TGTGCCAGCAGTGAACCCAACCAAGAGACCCAGTACTTC

j_call: TRBJ2-3
clone_size: .
d_call: TRBD2
v_call: TRBV6-6
cdr3_aa: CASSYSLAGTDTQYF
cdr3_nt: TGTGCCAGCAGTTACTCACTAGCGGGAACAGATACGCAGTATTTT

j_call: TRBJ2-1
clone_size: .
d_call: .
v_call: TRBV5-1
cdr3_aa: CASSLAGTPSYNEQFF
cdr3_nt: TGCGCCAGCAGCTTGGCCGGGACACCTTCCTACAATGAGCAGTTCTTC

j_call: TRBJ1-2
clone_size: few
d_call: TRBD1
v_call: TRBV6-2/TRBV6-3
cdr3_aa: CASSDTGTGDYGYTF
cdr3_nt: TGTGCCAGCAGTGACACCGGGACAGGAGACTATGGCTACACCTTC

j_call: TRBJ2-3
clone_size: .
d_call: .
v_call: TRBV27
cdr3_aa: CASSVPGRTDTQYF
cdr3_nt: TGTGCCAGCAGTGTCCCCGGTCGGACAGATACGCAGTATTTT

j_call: TRBJ2-1
clone_size: .
d_call: TRBD2
v_call: TRBV5-8
cdr3_aa: CASSEWTSGSPYNEQFF
cdr3_nt: TGTGCCAGCAGCGAGTGGACTAGCGGGAGCCCCTACAATGAGCAGTTCTTC

j_call: TRBJ2-1
clone_size: .
d_call: TRBD2
v_call: TRBV27
cdr3_aa: CASSLSGSSYNEQFF
cdr3_nt: TGTGCCAGCAGTTTGAGCGGGAGCTCCTACAATGAGCAGTTCTTC

j_call: TRBJ2-3
clone_size: .
d_call: .
v_call: TRBV3-1/TRBV3-2
cdr3_aa: CASSQGVDRSTDTQYF
cdr3_nt: TGTGCCAGCAGCCAAGGGGTTGACAGAAGCACAGATACGCAGTATTTT

j_call: TRBJ2-1
clone_size: .
d_call: .
v_call: TRBV4-1
cdr3_aa: CASSSSNMGASYNEQFF
cdr3_nt: TGCGCCAGCAGCTCCTCTAATATGGGGGCCTCCTACAATGAGCAGTTCTTC

j_call: TRBJ1-1
clone_size: .
d_call: .
v_call: TRBV29-1
cdr3_aa: CSVEGTEMNTEAFF
cdr3_nt: TGCAGCGTTGAAGGGACAGAAATGAACACTGAAGCTTTCTTT

j_call: TRBJ1-1
clone_size: .
d_call: TRBD1
v_call: TRBV5-5
cdr3_aa: CASSLGQGRDTEAFF
cdr3_nt: TGTGCCAGCAGCTTGGGACAGGGGAGAGACACTGAAGCTTTCTTT

j_call: TRBJ1-2
clone_size: .
d_call: .
v_call: TRBV2
cdr3_aa: CASKDLVYRPYGYTF
cdr3_nt: TGTGCCAGCAAGGACTTGGTTTACAGACCCTATGGCTACACCTTC

j_call: TRBJ1-2
clone_size: .
d_call: .
v_call: TRBV27
cdr3_aa: CASSLSITGTNYGYTF
cdr3_nt: TGTGCCAGCAGTTTATCGATCACAGGCACTAACTATGGCTACACCTTC

j_call: TRBJ1-2
clone_size: .
d_call: .
v_call: TRBV7-3
cdr3_aa: CASSQQEGSGYTF
cdr3_nt: TGTGCCAGCAGCCAACAGGAGGGAAGCGGCTACACCTTC

j_call: TRBJ1-1
clone_size: .
d_call: .
v_call: TRBV6-5
cdr3_aa: CASSYFSGLSSEAFF
cdr3_nt: TGTGCCAGCAGTTATTTTTCCGGACTCAGCAGTGAAGCTTTCTTT